This TCR beta chain stems from a study of early T cells in non-severe SARS-CoV-2 infection. The CDR3 totals 14 residues. Looked up from germline, CDR1 is MGHDK and CDR2 is SYGVNS. Trimming shortened V by 1 base and J by 3 bases, and 7 bases separated the two germline ends. This clonotype was observed at least ten times. Individual cDNA molecules each received unique molecular identifiers attached to them. TCRdb passed the 5' RACE reads through MiXCR, listing each CDR3 protein once. The profile shows about 60,000 distinct CDR3 sequences, 10% to 15% of them singletons. The TCR originated in an adult who was a healthcare worker with PCR-confirmed SARS-CoV-2 infection or an uninfected control (not recorded which). V gene TRBV25-1 combines with J gene TRBJ2-1, with D perhaps assigned TRBD1 or TRBD2 (5 bases each). The sample comprised whole blood. Here the CDR3 reads CASSEWDLYNEQFF. CDR3 sequence (DNA): TGTGCCAGCAGTGAATGGGACCTCTACAATGAGCAGTTCTTC.